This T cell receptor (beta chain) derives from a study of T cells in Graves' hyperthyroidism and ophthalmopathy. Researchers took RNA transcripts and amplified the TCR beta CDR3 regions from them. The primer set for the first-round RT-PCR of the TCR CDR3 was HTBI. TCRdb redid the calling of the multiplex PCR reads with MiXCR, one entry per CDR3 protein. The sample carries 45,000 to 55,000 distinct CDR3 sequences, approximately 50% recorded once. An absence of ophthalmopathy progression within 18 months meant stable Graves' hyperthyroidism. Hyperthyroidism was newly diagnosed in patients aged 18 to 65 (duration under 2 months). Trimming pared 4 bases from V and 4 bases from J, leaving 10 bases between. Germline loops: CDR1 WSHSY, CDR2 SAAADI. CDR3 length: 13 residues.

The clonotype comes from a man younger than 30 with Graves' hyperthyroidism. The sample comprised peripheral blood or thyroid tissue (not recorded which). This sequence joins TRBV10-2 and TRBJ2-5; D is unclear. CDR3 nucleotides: TGCGCCAGCAGTGCATACTCCTTAGAGACCCAGTACTTC. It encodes CASSAYSLETQYF.